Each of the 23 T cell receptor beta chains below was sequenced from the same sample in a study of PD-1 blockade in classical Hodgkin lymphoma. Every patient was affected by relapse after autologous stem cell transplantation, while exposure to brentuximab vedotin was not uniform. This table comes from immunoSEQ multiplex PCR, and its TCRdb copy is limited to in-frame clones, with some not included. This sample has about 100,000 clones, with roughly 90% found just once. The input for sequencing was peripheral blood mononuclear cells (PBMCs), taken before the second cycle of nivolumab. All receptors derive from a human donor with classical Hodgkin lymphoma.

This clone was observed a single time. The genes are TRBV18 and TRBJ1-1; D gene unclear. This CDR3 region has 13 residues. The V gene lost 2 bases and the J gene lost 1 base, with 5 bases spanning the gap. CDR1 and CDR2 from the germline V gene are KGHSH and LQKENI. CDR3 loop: CASSPSGNTEAFF. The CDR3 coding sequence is TGTGCCAGCTCACCATCGGGGAACACTGAAGCTTTCTTT.

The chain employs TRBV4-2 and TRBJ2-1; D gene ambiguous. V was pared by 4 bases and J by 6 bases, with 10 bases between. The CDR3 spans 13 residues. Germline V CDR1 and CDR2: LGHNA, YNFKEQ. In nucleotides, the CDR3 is TGTGCCAGCAGCCGCCCACTGTCCAATGAGCAGTTCTTC. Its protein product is CASSRPLSNEQFF.

The CDR3 is CASSPRTSGGDNEQFF. In nucleotides, the CDR3 is TGTGCCAGCTCACCCCGGACTAGCGGGGGGGACAATGAGCAGTTCTTC. This sequence joins TRBV18 and TRBJ2-1, with 15 bases aligning to TRBD2. This CDR3 is 16 amino acids long. Trimming removed 3 bases from V and 5 bases from J; junction bases left unmatched: 2. Germline CDR1 is KGHSH and CDR2 is LQKENI. Filled out from reference TRBV18 and TRBJ2-1, the complete variable domain reads NAGVMQNPRHLVRRRGQEARLRCSPMKGHSHVYWYRQLPEEGLKFMVYLQKENIIDESGMPKERFSAEFPKEGPSILRIQQVVRGDSAAYFCASSPRTSGGDNEQFFGPGTRLTVL.

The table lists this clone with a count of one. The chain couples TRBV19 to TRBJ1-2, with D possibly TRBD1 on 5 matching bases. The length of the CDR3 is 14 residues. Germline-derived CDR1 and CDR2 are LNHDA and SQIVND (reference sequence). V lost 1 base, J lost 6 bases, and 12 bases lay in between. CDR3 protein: CASSIGGSLDGYTF. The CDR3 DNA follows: TGTGCCAGTAGTATAGGGGGCAGTTTGGATGGCTACACCTTC.

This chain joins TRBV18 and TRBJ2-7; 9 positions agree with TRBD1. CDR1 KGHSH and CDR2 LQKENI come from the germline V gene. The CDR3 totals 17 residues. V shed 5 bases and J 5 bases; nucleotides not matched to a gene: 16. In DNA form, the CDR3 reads TGTGCCAGCTCAAGATCCTCGCTCGGGACAGGGCTCGACGAGCAGTACTTC. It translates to CASSRSSLGTGLDEQYF.

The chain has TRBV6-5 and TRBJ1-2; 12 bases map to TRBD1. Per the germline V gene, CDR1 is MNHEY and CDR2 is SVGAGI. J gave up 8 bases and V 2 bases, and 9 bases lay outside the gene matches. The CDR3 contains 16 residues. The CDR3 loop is CASSYGGTGGPLGYTF. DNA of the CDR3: TGTGCCAGCAGTTACGGCGGGACAGGGGGCCCTCTGGGCTACACCTTC.

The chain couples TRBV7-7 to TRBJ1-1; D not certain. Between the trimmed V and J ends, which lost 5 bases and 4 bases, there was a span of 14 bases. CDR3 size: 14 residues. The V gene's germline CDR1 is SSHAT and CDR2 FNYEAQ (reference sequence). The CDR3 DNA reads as TGTGCCAGCAGCCCTGGACTGGAATTCACTGAAGCTTTCTTT. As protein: CASSPGLEFTEAFF.

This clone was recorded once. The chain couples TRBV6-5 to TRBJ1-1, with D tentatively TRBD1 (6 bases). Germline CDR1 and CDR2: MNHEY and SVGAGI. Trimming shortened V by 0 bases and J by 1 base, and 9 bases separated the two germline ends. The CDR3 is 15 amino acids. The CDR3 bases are TGTGCCAGCAGTTACTCCCAGGGGCGGAACACTGAAGCTTTCTTT. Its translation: CASSYSQGRNTEAFF.

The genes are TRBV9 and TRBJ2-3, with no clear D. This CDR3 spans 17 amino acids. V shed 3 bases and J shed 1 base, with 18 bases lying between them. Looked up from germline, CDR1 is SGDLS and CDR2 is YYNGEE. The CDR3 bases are TGTGCCAGCAGCGCTCAGCCTGGGGTCGGTGGCACAGATACGCAGTATTTT. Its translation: CASSAQPGVGGTDTQYF. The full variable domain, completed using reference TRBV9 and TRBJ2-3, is DSGVTQTPKHLITATGQRVTLRCSPRSGDLSVYWYQQSLDQGLQFLIQYYNGEERAKGNILERFSAQQFPDLHSELNLSSLELGDSALYFCASSAQPGVGGTDTQYFGPGTRLTVL.

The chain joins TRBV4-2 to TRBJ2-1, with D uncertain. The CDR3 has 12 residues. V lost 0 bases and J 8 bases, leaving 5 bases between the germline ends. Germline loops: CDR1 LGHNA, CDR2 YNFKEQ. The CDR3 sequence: CASSQEWDEQFF. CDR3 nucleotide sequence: TGTGCCAGCAGCCAAGAATGGGATGAGCAGTTCTTC.

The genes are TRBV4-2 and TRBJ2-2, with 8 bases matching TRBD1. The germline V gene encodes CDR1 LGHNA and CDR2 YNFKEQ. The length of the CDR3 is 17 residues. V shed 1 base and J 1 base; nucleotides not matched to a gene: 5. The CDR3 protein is CASSQVTGVENTGELFF. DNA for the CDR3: TGTGCCAGCAGCCAAGTGACAGGGGTAGAGAACACCGGGGAGCTGTTTTTT.

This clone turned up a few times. The CDR3 sequence: CASSQVENSPLHF. CDR3 nucleotide sequence: TGTGCCAGCAGCCAAGTGGAAAATTCACCCCTCCACTTT. The chain has TRBV14 and TRBJ1-6; D is undetermined. The CDR3 sequence is 13 residues long. The ends were cut back, 1 base at V and 7 bases at J, with 5 bases in the middle. Germline V lookup: CDR1 SGHDN, CDR2 FVKESK.

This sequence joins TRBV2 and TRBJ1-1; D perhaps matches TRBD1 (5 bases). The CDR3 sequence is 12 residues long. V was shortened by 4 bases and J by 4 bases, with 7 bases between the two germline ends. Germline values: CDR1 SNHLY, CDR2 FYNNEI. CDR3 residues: CASSVRGTEAFF. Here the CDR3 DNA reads TGTGCCAGCAGTGTTAGGGGCACTGAAGCTTTCTTT.

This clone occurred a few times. The CDR3 spells CASSNTGEGDGYTF. CDR3 in DNA: TGTGCCAGCTCAAATACAGGGGAAGGCGATGGCTACACCTTC. The chain couples TRBV6-5 to TRBJ1-2, with TRBD1 identical over 7 bases. V trimming: 8 bases; J trimming: 6 bases; junction bases outside the gene matches: 12. This CDR3 is built from 14 residues. The V gene's germline CDR1 is MNHEY and CDR2 SVGAGI.

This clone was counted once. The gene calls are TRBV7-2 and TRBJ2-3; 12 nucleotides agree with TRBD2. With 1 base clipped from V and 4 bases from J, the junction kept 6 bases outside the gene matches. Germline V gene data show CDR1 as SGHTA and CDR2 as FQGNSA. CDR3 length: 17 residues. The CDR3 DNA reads TGTGCCAGCAGCTTAGTGTCTAGCGGGGGGGCGGCAGATACGCAGTATTTT. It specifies CASSLVSSGGAADTQYF.

This CDR3 reads CASTNGTAPYGYTF. The CDR3 DNA follows: TGTGCCAGCACTAACGGGACAGCTCCCTATGGCTACACCTTC. The chain is built from TRBV14 and TRBJ1-2; 7 nucleotides line up with TRBD1. The V and J ends lost 7 bases and 4 bases, in that order; junction bases with no gene match: 9. CDR3 length: 14 residues. From germline, CDR1 is SGHDN and CDR2 FVKESK.

The DNA for the CDR3 is TGTGCCAGCAGCCAGGGTGAGACTAGGAGCGATACGCAGTATTTT. This sequence encodes CASSQGETRSDTQYF. V usage is TRBV4-2 and J usage is TRBJ2-3, with TRBD2 as a possible D gene (6 bases). CDR1 LGHNA and CDR2 YNFKEQ come from the germline V gene. The CDR3 is 15 amino acids. The V end was cut by 3 bases, the J end by 6 bases, with 16 bases between.

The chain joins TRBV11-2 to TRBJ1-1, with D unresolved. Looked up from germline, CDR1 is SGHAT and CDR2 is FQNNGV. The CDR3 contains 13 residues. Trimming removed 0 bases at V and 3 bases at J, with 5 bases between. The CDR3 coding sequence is TGTGCCAGCAGCTTAGAGGTTTACACTGAAGCTTTCTTT. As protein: CASSLEVYTEAFF.

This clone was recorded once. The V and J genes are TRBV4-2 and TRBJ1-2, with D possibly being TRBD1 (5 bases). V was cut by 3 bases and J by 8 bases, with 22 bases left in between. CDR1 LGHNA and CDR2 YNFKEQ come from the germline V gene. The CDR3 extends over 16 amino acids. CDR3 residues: CASSQAGSMGPMGYTF. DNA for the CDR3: TGTGCCAGCAGCCAGGCCGGGTCCATGGGGCCTATGGGCTACACCTTC.

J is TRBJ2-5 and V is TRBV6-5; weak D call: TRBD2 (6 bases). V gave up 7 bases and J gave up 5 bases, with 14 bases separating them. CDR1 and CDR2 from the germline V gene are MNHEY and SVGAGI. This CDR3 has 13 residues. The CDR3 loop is CASTSWEAETQYF. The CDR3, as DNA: TGTGCCAGCACCTCATGGGAGGCCGAGACCCAGTACTTC.

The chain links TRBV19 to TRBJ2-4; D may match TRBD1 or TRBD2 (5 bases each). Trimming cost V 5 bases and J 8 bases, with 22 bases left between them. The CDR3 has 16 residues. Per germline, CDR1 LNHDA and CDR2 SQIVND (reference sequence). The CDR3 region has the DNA TGTGCCAGTAGTGTACCCGGGACCTACCAGCCCCACATTCAGTACTTC. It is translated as CASSVPGTYQPHIQYF.

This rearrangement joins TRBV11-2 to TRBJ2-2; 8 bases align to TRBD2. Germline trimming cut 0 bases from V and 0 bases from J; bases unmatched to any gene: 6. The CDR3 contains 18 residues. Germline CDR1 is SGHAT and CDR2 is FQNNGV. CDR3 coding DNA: TGTGCCAGCAGCTTAGATCTCAGCGGGGGCTCGAACACCGGGGAGCTGTTTTTT. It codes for CASSLDLSGGSNTGELFF.

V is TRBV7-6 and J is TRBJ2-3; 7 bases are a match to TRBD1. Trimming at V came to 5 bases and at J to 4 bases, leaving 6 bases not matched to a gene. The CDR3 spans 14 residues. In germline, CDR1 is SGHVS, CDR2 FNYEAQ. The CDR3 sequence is CASSLTGVADTQYF. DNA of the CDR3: TGTGCCAGCAGCCTCACAGGGGTAGCAGATACGCAGTATTTT. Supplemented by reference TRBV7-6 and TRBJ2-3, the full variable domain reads GAGVSQSPRYKVTKRGQDVALRCDPISGHVSLYWYRQALGQGPEFLTYFNYEAQQDKSGLPNDRFSAERPEGSISTLTIQRTEQRDSAMYRCASSLTGVADTQYFGPGTRLTVL.